Included here is one TCR beta chain sequence, with context. Its specificity is unknown. This sample was included in a study of cytomegalovirus exposure and HLA in healthy donors. With 60 Vbeta and 13 Jbeta primers, the PCR was carried out. Profiling relied on immunoSEQ multiplex PCR, and the TCRdb table lists in-frame clones only, not all of them. This table holds tens of thousands of clones, about 66% found once. Findings of the study overall: Listed as cytomegalovirus-associated were 164 TCR beta chains. In a later analysis, DRB1 alleles had the most associated TCRs; HLA-C alleles the fewest. What was likely a sequencing artifact was a cluster of highly shared sequence variants. In a later analysis, 16,951 TCR beta sequences were associated with HLA alleles at 0.05 false discovery rate.

The sample taken for sequencing was PBMCs. This TCR derives from a woman between 45 and 60 years old in good health and CMV-seropositive.

Written as DNA, the CDR3 is TGTGCCAGTAGCAATGCAGGGGGCTGGTCTACCCTTGGGAATGAAGCTTTCTTT. Its translation: CASSNAGGWSTLGNEAFF. The J gene is TRBJ1-1, the V gene TRBV19; 8 nucleotides line up with TRBD1. Germline V gene sequence: CDR1 LNHDA, CDR2 SQIVND (reference sequence). This CDR3 contains 18 residues. Germline trimming cut 6 bases from V and 7 bases from J; bases unmatched to any gene: 22.